The text below deals with one T cell receptor beta chain. Its antigen is undetermined. The data were taken from a study of chemoradiotherapy in HPV16-positive cancers. Profiled with immunoSEQ multiplex PCR; TCRdb holds only in-frame clones, not every one. Among about 66,000 clones, around nine tenths were seen once, and the ten largest hold 4.2%. V lost 4 bases to trimming and J lost 0 bases; unmatched junction nucleotides: 8. The CDR3 length is 18 residues. In germline, CDR1 is SGHTS, CDR2 YDEGEE. Findings of the study overall: Functional assays defining HPV-specific T cells used only a couple of HPV16-positive patients.

This chain links TRBV5-8 with TRBJ2-1; 12 bases agree with TRBD2. This receptor was identified in a human donor with HPV-associated anogenital cancer. This specimen was blood, taken from a patient who underwent chemoradiotherapy. This CDR3 reads CASSHRTSGISSYNEQFF. CDR3 sequence (DNA): TGTGCCAGCAGCCATAGGACTAGCGGGATTAGCTCCTACAATGAGCAGTTCTTC.